A single sample gave rise to the 32 T cell receptor beta chains below, sequenced in a study of regulatory T cells in long-lasting Graves disease. Building the TCR beta libraries relied on iRepertoire HTBI primers, and CDR3 regions underwent Arm-PCR. TCRdb reprocessed the multiplex PCR reads via MiXCR and lists one record per CDR3 protein. Counted here are some 250,000 distinct CDR3 sequences, 15% to 20% occurring once; the ten biggest clones make up 13% to 15%. Regarding time point: newly diagnosed GD, antithyroid drugs for less than 3 months. Making the TCR library involved RNA that had been extracted from PBMCs. This sample also belongs to another study, concerning T cells in Graves' hyperthyroidism and ophthalmopathy.

The sample in question was peripheral blood mononuclear cells (PBMCs), obtained at new diagnosis, from a patient treated with antithyroid drugs. The receptors derive from a woman younger than 45 with Graves disease.

There are many counts of this clonotype. The rearrangement joins TRBV6-5 to TRBJ1-2; 9 nucleotides match TRBD1. The trim removed 2 bases at V and 8 bases at J, leaving 6 bases unmatched. This CDR3 comprises 14 residues. The germline CDR1 and CDR2 sequences are MNHEY and SVGAGI. DNA of the CDR3: TGTGCCAGCAGTTACGGGGACAGGGACGGCGGCTACACCTTC. This gives the protein CASSYGDRDGGYTF.

The chain joins TRBV9 to TRBJ1-3; maybe TRBD1 (5 bases). Trimming removed 2 bases from V and 9 bases from J, with 18 bases in between. The germline V gene has CDR1 SGDLS and CDR2 YYNGEE. The CDR3 extends over 15 amino acids. CDR3 bases: TGTGCCAGCAGCGTCCAGGACGGGCAGAGGGGCACCATATATTTT. Its translation is CASSVQDGQRGTIYF.

The table lists this clonotype with many counts. The chain has TRBV7-9 and TRBJ2-5; 9 bases are a match to TRBD2. V lost 2 bases, J lost 1 base, and 2 bases stayed unmatched. Per the germline V gene, CDR1 is SEHNR and CDR2 is FQNEAQ (reference sequence). CDR3 length: 15 residues. The CDR3 sequence: CASSLYSGSQETQYF. CDR3 bases: TGTGCCAGCAGCTTATATAGCGGGAGCCAAGAGACCCAGTACTTC.

Comment on this clonotype: A much larger clone lies a single base off, so this may be a read error. The gene calls are TRBV3-1 and TRBJ2-1, with 10 nucleotides matching TRBD2. The closer fit of TRBJ2-5 to the DNA end suggests the J call may be wrong. The CDR3 loop spans 19 amino acids. Germline CDR1 is LGHDT and CDR2 is YNNKEL (reference sequence). As DNA, the CDR3 is TGTGCCAGCAGCCAAGATATGTGGCTAGCGGGGGCAGAACAAGAGACCCAGTACTTC. As protein: CASSQDMWLAGAEQETQYF.

This clonotype was counted many times. The rearrangement uses TRBV7-8 and TRBJ2-7; TRBD1 agrees at 10 bases. V lost 0 bases to trimming and J lost 2 bases; unmatched junction nucleotides: 7. Germline values: CDR1 SGHVS, CDR2 FQNEAQ. CDR3 length: 17 residues. The CDR3 region has the DNA TGTGCCAGCAGCTTAGCAGGGTCGGGACAGGGGACCTACGAGCAGTACTTC. This translates into CASSLAGSGQGTYEQYF.

This clonotype was observed many times. V and J are TRBV7-9 and TRBJ1-2; 8 bases fit TRBD1. CDR1 is SEHNR, CDR2 FQNEAQ, per germline (reference sequence). With V trimmed by 6 bases and J by 6 bases, 9 bases remained unmatched. The CDR3 runs to 14 residues. CDR3 protein: CASSPTGGIDGYTF. CDR3 sequence (DNA): TGTGCCAGCAGTCCAACAGGGGGTATCGATGGCTACACCTTC.

V gene TRBV20-1 combines with J gene TRBJ2-3; 16 nucleotides match TRBD2. Losses at the gene ends were 6 bases for V and 5 bases for J; bases not matched to a gene: 11. The CDR3 covers 17 residues. Germline V gene lookup returns CDR1 DFQATT and CDR2 SNEGSKA (reference sequence). The CDR3 DNA sequence: TGCAGTGCGCAAGGGACTAGCGGGGGGGTGATATTAGATACGCAGTATTTT. It translates to CSAQGTSGGVILDTQYF.

This clonotype was recorded many times. The chain recombines TRBV20-1 with TRBJ1-1; a weak D match, TRBD1 (5 bases). Germline assignment: CDR1 DFQATT and CDR2 SNEGSKA (reference sequence). The CDR3 spans 12 residues. Trimming removed 6 bases from V and 1 base from J, with 9 bases in between. CDR3 region: CSARQSNTEAFF. CDR3 coding DNA: TGCAGTGCAAGACAGTCGAACACTGAAGCTTTCTTT.

There are a few counts of this clonotype. The V and J genes are TRBV27 and TRBJ2-7; a weak D match, TRBD1 (7 bases). V lost 6 bases and J 2 bases, leaving 11 bases between the germline ends. Germline CDR1 and CDR2: MNHEY and SMNVEV (reference sequence). The CDR3 consists of 13 residues. Written as DNA, the CDR3 is TGTGCCAGCAGCCGCGGGACAGCCTACGAGCAGTACTTC. It is translated as CASSRGTAYEQYF.

This clonotype was found many times. This rearrangement joins TRBV2 to TRBJ1-1; D not resolved. The CDR3 sequence is 12 residues long. Trimming removed 11 bases from V and 3 bases from J, with 13 bases in between. Germline-derived CDR1 and CDR2 are SNHLY and FYNNEI. The CDR3 bases are TGTGCCGGCATCCGGGCCCACACTGAAGCTTTCTTT. Translation gives CAGIRAHTEAFF.

The V and J genes are TRBV7-8 and TRBJ1-4; D is unclear. The V end lost 2 bases, the J end lost 5 bases, and 9 bases lay between the germline ends. The germline V gene encodes CDR1 SGHVS and CDR2 FQNEAQ. This CDR3 is 14 amino acids long. The CDR3 loop is CASSLLGRNEKLFF. CDR3 nucleotide sequence: TGTGCCAGCAGCTTACTCGGGCGCAATGAAAAACTGTTTTTT.

This clonotype was counted ten times or more. The chain links TRBV6-1 to TRBJ2-7, with TRBD1 matching over 8 bases. CDR3 size: 15 residues. Germline V CDR1 and CDR2: MNHNS, SASEGT. V lost 0 bases and J lost 2; bases outside the gene matches: 3. In nucleotides, the CDR3 is TGTGCCAGCAGTGAAGCGTGGACAGGGACCTACGAGCAGTACTTC. Protein: CASSEAWTGTYEQYF.

This clonotype was recorded many times. The V call is TRBV20-1, the J call TRBJ2-1, with 10 bases fitting TRBD2. V dropped 4 bases and J dropped 1; count of bases not matched to a gene: 1. The CDR3 sequence is 14 residues long. CDR1 and CDR2 from the germline V gene are DFQATT and SNEGSKA (reference sequence). Here the CDR3 reads CSAKRGGSYNEQFF. As DNA, the CDR3 is TGCAGTGCTAAGCGGGGGGGTTCCTACAATGAGCAGTTCTTC.

This clonotype has only a few counts. The V and J genes are TRBV12-3 or TRBV12-4 and TRBJ2-1, with 9 bases aligning to TRBD2. V gave up 2 bases and J gave up 6 bases; unmatched junction bases: 2. There are 14 residues in the CDR3. DNA of the CDR3: TGTGCCAGCAGTTTACTAGCGGGGCTCAATGAGCAGTTCTTC. It is translated as CASSLLAGLNEQFF.

The chain employs TRBV10-2 and TRBJ1-1; D perhaps matches TRBD1 (6 bases). The CDR3 runs 14 residues. V lost 3 bases, J lost 1 base, and 9 bases lay in between. The germline gives CDR1 WSHSY, CDR2 SAAADI. The CDR3 region has the DNA TGCGCCAGCAGTGATCGCAGGGGGAACACTGAAGCTTTCTTT. The encoded protein is CASSDRRGNTEAFF.

The V gene is TRBV3-1, the J gene TRBJ1-3, with TRBD1 matching 7 bases. Germline V gene sequence: CDR1 LGHDT, CDR2 YNNKEL (reference sequence). With 2 bases clipped from V and 4 bases from J, the junction kept 5 bases outside the gene matches. This CDR3 comprises 15 residues. This chain's CDR3 is CASSQMGTVGNTIYF. DNA of the CDR3: TGTGCCAGCAGCCAAATGGGGACAGTGGGAAACACCATATATTTT.

This clonotype appeared many times. The J gene is TRBJ1-1, the V gene TRBV12-3 or TRBV12-4; D perhaps matches TRBD1 (5 bases). The CDR3 extends over 13 amino acids. Trimming shortened V by 10 bases and J by 5 bases, and 17 bases separated the two germline ends. The CDR3 here is CATPGREGTEAFF. CDR3 coding DNA: TGTGCCACCCCGGGACGGGAGGGAACTGAAGCTTTCTTT.

This clonotype was counted many times. The gene calls are TRBV6-1 and TRBJ1-1, with 8 bases aligning to TRBD1. Germline V gives CDR1 MNHNS, CDR2 SASEGT. V was clipped by 8 bases and J by 6 bases; unmatched bases: 8. The CDR3 length is 13 residues. The CDR3 sequence is CASYQGASPEAFF. Here the CDR3 DNA reads TGTGCCAGCTATCAGGGGGCGAGTCCTGAAGCTTTCTTT.

This clonotype came up a few times. The chain has TRBV6-2 or TRBV6-3 and TRBJ2-1; 13 bases map to TRBD2. Germline V gene data show CDR1 as MNHEY and CDR2 as SVGEGT. CDR3 length: 15 amino acids. Trimming removed 8 bases from V and 6 bases from J; junction bases left unmatched: 7. CDR3 protein: CASATSGGAGNEQFF. In nucleotides, the CDR3 is TGTGCCAGCGCTACTAGCGGGGGGGCCGGCAATGAGCAGTTCTTC.

This clonotype was observed many times. The rearrangement uses TRBV3-1 and TRBJ2-5, with unresolved D. Germline lookup yields CDR1 LGHDT and CDR2 YNNKEL (reference sequence). V lost 0 bases and J lost 4, with 3 bases in between. CDR3 length: 12 residues. CDR3 coding DNA: TGTGCCAGCAGCCAAGACGTAGAGACCCAGTACTTC. Translated: CASSQDVETQYF.

This clonotype came up many times. The DNA for the CDR3 is TGCAGTGCTCCCCTATCGGGGGGACTCTACGAGCAGTACTTC. It translates to CSAPLSGGLYEQYF. The rearrangement joins TRBV20-1 to TRBJ2-7, with 7 bases fitting TRBD2. CDR3 length: 14 residues. Losses at the gene ends were 5 bases for V and 3 bases for J; bases not matched to a gene: 10. Germline-derived CDR1 and CDR2 are DFQATT and SNEGSKA (reference sequence).

This clonotype was detected ten times or more. The gene calls are TRBV4-1 and TRBJ1-6, with D hard to call. The CDR3 is 19 amino acids. The germline CDR1 and CDR2 sequences are MGHRA and YSYEKL. Trimming took 0 bases from V and 0 from J, leaving 15 bases between them. The CDR3 nucleotides read TGCGCCAGCAGCCAAGATCCGCGACACGAGAGCTCCTATAATTCACCCCTCCACTTT. This encodes CASSQDPRHESSYNSPLHF.

This clonotype occurred many times. The CDR3 DNA reads as TGCAGTGCTAGAGATCGTGGGGGCCGGCCTGGCTACACCTTC. This sequence encodes CSARDRGGRPGYTF. The chain has TRBV20-1 and TRBJ1-2, with D possibly TRBD1 on 6 matching bases. The V end lost 0 bases, the J end lost 7 bases, and 15 bases lay between the germline ends. The CDR3 extends over 14 amino acids. Germline V gene lookup returns CDR1 DFQATT and CDR2 SNEGSKA (reference sequence).

This clonotype was recorded at least ten times. The gene calls are TRBV6-2 or TRBV6-3 and TRBJ1-2; the D is unclear. The germline gives CDR1 MNHEY, CDR2 SVGEGT. The germline V and J ends were trimmed by 8 bases and 0 bases, with 7 bases remaining between them. The CDR3 spans 12 residues. CDR3: CASRPANYGYTF. The DNA for the CDR3 is TGTGCCAGCCGGCCCGCTAACTATGGCTACACCTTC.

The table lists this clonotype with many counts. V is TRBV6-5 and J is TRBJ1-2, with D unresolved. CDR1 and CDR2 from the germline V gene are MNHEY and SVGAGI. Trimming stripped 0 bases from V and 7 bases from J, with 3 bases between. The CDR3 loop spans 11 amino acids. The DNA of the CDR3 is TGTGCCAGCAGTTACTCACTTGGCTACACCTTC. Translation gives CASSYSLGYTF.

The rearrangement uses TRBV20-1 and TRBJ2-5; TRBD2 agrees at 9 bases. The V gene end was trimmed by 0 bases and the J gene end by 6 bases; junction bases not matched to a gene: 11. The CDR3 contains 16 residues. Germline loops: CDR1 DFQATT, CDR2 SNEGSKA (reference sequence). In DNA, the CDR3 is TGCAGTGCTAGAGATAGCTCGGCGGGGGGGCCGCAGACCCAGTACTTC. It yields the protein CSARDSSAGGPQTQYF.

This clonotype was recorded many times. CDR3 region: CASSAERIYQPQHF. For the CDR3, the DNA is TGTGCCAGCAGTGCGGAGAGAATTTATCAGCCCCAGCATTTT. The chain carries TRBV2 and TRBJ1-5, with D uncertain. The CDR3 has 14 amino acids. With 4 bases removed from V and 5 bases from J, the gap between germline ends came to 12 bases. Per the germline V gene, CDR1 is SNHLY and CDR2 is FYNNEI.

This clonotype has at least ten counts. The rearrangement joins TRBV5-4 to TRBJ1-4; TRBD1 matches 9 bases. Looked up from germline, CDR1 is SGHNT and CDR2 is YYREEE (reference sequence). The CDR3 length is 16 residues. V was pared by 4 bases and J by 1 base, with 5 bases of the junction left unmatched. DNA for the CDR3: TGTGCCAGCAGCGGAGGGACAGGGAGAACTAATGAAAAACTGTTTTTT. This sequence encodes CASSGGTGRTNEKLFF.

The V and J genes are TRBV27 and TRBJ1-2; the D is unclear. CDR1 is MNHEY and CDR2 is SMNVEV in the germline V gene (reference sequence). V lost 4 bases and J lost 2, with 5 bases in between. The CDR3 contains 12 residues. In DNA, the CDR3 is TGTGCCAGCAGTTCGGGGAACTATGGCTACACCTTC. Its translation is CASSSGNYGYTF.

There are many counts of this clonotype. This chain joins TRBV20-1 and TRBJ2-1; tentatively, D is TRBD1 or TRBD2 (5 bases each). This CDR3 comprises 15 residues. Germline-derived CDR1 and CDR2 are DFQATT and SNEGSKA (reference sequence). V shed 6 bases and J shed 9 bases, with 24 bases lying between them. CDR3 region: CSAGKSRGEPGEQFF. The CDR3 DNA is TGCAGTGCCGGAAAATCCCGGGGCGAGCCGGGTGAGCAGTTCTTC.

The table lists this clonotype with many counts. This sequence joins TRBV19 and TRBJ1-6; 7 positions match TRBD1. The CDR3 is made up of 15 amino acids. In germline, CDR1 is LNHDA, CDR2 SQIVND (reference sequence). Trimming removed 6 bases from V and 7 bases from J; junction bases left unmatched: 9. CDR3 in DNA: TGTGCCAGTAGATTTGACAGGGTTGGAAATTCACCCCTCCACTTT. As protein: CASRFDRVGNSPLHF.

At least ten counts were recorded for this clonotype. The gene calls are TRBV3-1 and TRBJ1-2, with a tentative D call TRBD1 (5 bases). Trimming removed 6 bases from V and 0 bases from J, with 8 bases in between. CDR3 length equals 13 residues. Germline V gene sequence: CDR1 LGHDT, CDR2 YNNKEL (reference sequence). The CDR3 DNA follows: TGTGCCAGCAGAAGGGGAGCTAACTATGGCTACACCTTC. Translated: CASRRGANYGYTF.